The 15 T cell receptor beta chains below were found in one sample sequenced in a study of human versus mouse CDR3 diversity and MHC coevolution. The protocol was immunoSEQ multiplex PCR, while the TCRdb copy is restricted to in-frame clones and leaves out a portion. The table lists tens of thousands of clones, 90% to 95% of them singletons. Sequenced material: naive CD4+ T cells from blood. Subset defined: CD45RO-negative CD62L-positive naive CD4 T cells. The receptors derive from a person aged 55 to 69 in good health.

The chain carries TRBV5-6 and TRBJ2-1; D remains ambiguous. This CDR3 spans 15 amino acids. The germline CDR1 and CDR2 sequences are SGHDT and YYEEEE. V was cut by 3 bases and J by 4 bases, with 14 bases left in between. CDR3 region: CASSSSVVLYNEQFF. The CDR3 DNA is TGTGCCAGCAGCTCGAGCGTGGTCCTTTACAATGAGCAGTTCTTC.

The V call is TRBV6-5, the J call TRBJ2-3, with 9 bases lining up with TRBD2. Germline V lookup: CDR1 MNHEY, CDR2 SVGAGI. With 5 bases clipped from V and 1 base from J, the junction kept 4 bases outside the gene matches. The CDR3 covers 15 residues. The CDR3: CASSLLAGGTDTQYF. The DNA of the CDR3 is TGTGCCAGCAGTCTCTTAGCGGGAGGCACAGATACGCAGTATTTT.

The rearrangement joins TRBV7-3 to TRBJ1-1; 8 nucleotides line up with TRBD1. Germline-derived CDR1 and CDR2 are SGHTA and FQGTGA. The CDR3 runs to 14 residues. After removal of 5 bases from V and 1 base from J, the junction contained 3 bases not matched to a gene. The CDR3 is CASSIGQGNTEAFF. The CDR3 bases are TGTGCCAGCAGCATCGGACAGGGGAACACTGAAGCTTTCTTT. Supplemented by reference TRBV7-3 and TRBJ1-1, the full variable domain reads GAGVSQTPSNKVTEKGKYVELRCDPISGHTALYWYRQSLGQGPEFLIYFQGTGAADDSGLPNDRFFAVRPEGSVSTLKIQRTERGDSAVYLCASSIGQGNTEAFFGQGTRLTVV.

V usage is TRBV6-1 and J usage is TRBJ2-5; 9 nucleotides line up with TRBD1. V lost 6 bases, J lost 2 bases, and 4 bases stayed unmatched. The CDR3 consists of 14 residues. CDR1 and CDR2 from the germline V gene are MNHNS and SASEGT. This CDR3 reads CASRTGGGQETQYF. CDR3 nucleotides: TGTGCCAGCAGAACAGGGGGCGGTCAAGAGACCCAGTACTTC.

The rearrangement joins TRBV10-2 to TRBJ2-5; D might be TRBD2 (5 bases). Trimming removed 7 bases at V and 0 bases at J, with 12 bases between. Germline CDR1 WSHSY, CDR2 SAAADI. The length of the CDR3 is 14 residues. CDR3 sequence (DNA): TGCGCCAGCATACTTCGGGGAGACCAAGAGACCCAGTACTTC. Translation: CASILRGDQETQYF.

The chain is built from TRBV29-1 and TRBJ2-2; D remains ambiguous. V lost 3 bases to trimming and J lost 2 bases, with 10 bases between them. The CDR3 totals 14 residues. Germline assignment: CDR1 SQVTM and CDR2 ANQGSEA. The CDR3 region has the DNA TGCAGCGTTGAGGCAGGAAGAAACACCGGGGAGCTGTTTTTT. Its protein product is CSVEAGRNTGELFF.

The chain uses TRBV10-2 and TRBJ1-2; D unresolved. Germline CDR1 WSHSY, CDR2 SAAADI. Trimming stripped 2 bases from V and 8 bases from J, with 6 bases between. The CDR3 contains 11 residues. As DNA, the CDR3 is TGCGCCAGCAGTGAGGGGAGCGGCTACACCTTC. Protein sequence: CASSEGSGYTF.

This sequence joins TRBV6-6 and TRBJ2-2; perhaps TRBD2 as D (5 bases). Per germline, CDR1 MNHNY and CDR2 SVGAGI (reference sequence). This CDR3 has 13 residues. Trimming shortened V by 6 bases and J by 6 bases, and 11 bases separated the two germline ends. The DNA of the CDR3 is TGTGCCAGCAGGGACTTCCGGTCCGGGGAGCTGTTTTTT. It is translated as CASRDFRSGELFF.

CDR3 region: CASSQGAAGKYEQYF. The CDR3 DNA sequence: TGTGCCAGCAGCCAGGGGGCCGCGGGTAAATACGAGCAGTACTTC. V is TRBV4-2 and J is TRBJ2-7; TRBD1 is a possible D gene (6 bases). Trimming took 3 bases from V and 4 from J, leaving 16 bases between them. The CDR3 is 15 amino acids. CDR1 and CDR2 from the germline V gene are LGHNA and YNFKEQ.

The CDR3 loop reads CASSIGGRAGGETQYF. The DNA of the CDR3 is TGTGCCAGTAGTATAGGCGGGAGGGCCGGGGGAGAGACCCAGTACTTC. The chain uses TRBV19 and TRBJ2-5, with TRBD2 matching 9 bases. The CDR3 extends over 16 amino acids. Unmatched junction bases numbered 7, after V lost 1 base and J lost 4 bases. The germline V gene has CDR1 LNHDA and CDR2 SQIVND (reference sequence).

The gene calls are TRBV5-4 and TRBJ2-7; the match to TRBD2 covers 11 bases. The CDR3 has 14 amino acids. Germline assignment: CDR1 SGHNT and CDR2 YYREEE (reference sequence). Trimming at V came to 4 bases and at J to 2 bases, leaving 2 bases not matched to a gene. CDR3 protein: CASSQTSGAYEQYF. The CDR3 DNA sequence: TGTGCCAGCAGCCAGACTAGCGGGGCCTACGAGCAGTACTTC.

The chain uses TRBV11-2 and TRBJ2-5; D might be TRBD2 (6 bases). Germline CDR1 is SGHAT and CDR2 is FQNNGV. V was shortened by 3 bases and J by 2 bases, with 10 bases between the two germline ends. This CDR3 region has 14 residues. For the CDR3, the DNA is TGTGCCAGCAGCTTGAGCGGGTTTCAAGAGACCCAGTACTTC. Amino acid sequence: CASSLSGFQETQYF.

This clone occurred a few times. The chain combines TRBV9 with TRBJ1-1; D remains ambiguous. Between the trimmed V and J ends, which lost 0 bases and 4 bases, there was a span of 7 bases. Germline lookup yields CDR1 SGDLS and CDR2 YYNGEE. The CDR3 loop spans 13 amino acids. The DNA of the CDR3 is TGTGCCAGCAGCGTAGCGAGAAGCACTGAAGCTTTCTTT. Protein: CASSVARSTEAFF. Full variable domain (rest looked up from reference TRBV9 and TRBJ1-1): DSGVTQTPKHLITATGQRVTLRCSPRSGDLSVYWYQQSLDQGLQFLIQYYNGEERAKGNILERFSAQQFPDLHSELNLSSLELGDSALYFCASSVARSTEAFFGQGTRLTVV.

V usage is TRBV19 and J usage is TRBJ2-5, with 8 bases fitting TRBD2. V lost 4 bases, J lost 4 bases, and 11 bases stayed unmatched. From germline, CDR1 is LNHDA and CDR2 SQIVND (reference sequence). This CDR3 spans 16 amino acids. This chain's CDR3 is CASSRGSGRSLETQYF. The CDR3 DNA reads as TGTGCCAGTAGTAGGGGCAGCGGGAGAAGTTTAGAGACCCAGTACTTC.

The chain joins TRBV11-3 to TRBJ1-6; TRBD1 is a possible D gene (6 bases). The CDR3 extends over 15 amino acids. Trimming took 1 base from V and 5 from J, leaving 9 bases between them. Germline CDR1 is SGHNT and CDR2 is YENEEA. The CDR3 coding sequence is TGTGCCAGCAGCTTAGTGACAGGCAATAATTCACCCCTCCACTTT. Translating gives CASSLVTGNNSPLHF.